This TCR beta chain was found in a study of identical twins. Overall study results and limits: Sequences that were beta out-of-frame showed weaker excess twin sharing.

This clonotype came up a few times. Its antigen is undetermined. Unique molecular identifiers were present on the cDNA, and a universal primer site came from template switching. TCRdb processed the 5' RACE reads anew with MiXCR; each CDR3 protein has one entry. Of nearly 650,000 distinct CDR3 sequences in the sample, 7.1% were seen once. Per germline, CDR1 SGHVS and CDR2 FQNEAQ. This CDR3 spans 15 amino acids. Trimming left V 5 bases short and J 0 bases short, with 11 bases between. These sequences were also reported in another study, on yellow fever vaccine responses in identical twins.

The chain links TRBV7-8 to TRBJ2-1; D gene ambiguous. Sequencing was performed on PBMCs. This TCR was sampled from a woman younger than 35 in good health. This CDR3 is CASSLEPSSYNEQFF. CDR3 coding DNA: TGTGCCAGCAGCCTTGAGCCGAGCTCCTACAATGAGCAGTTCTTC. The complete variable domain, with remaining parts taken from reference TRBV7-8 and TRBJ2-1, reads GAGVSQSPRYKVAKRGQDVALRCDPISGHVSLFWYQQALGQGPEFLTYFQNEAQLDKSGLPSDRFFAERPEGSVSTLKIQRTQQEDSAVYLCASSLEPSSYNEQFFGPGTRLTVL.